The clone carrying this T cell receptor (beta chain) appeared a single time. Antigen specificity is unknown. The entry originates in a study of chemoradiotherapy in HPV16-positive cancers. V lost 7 bases, J lost 4 bases, and 14 bases lay in between. This CDR3 is built from 15 residues. Germline V gene lookup returns CDR1 SGHVS and CDR2 FQNEAQ. Study-wide results and caveats: Functional assays defining HPV-specific T cells used only two HPV16-positive patients.

Repeated repertoire sampling spanned the course of chemoradiotherapy. Clones were read by immunoSEQ multiplex PCR, and TCRdb kept only the in-frame ones, dropping some. The sample yields about 35,000 clones, roughly 90% seen once. This TCR was recovered from a human donor with HPV-associated anogenital cancer. V and J are TRBV7-8 and TRBJ2-6; no reliable D call. Material: blood, obtained from a patient who underwent chemoradiotherapy. In DNA form, the CDR3 reads TGTGCCAGCATCCTCGGTGTATCCGGGGCCAACGTCCTGACTTTC. Its protein product is CASILGVSGANVLTF. Full variable domain (rest looked up from reference TRBV7-8 and TRBJ2-6): GAGVSQSPRYKVAKRGQDVALRCDPISGHVSLFWYQQALGQGPEFLTYFQNEAQLDKSGLPSDRFFAERPEGSVSTLKIQRTQQEDSAVYLCASILGVSGANVLTFGAGSRLTVL.